This is a list of T cell receptor beta chains from one sample in a study of blood T cells in healthy people across ages. TCRdb itself ran the 5' RACE reads through MiXCR, one entry per CDR3 protein. The top ten hold 10% to 12% of the sample, which has roughly 1.6 million distinct CDR3 sequences, approximately 32% seen once. The specimen was blood. These receptor sequences come from a woman in her twenties or thirties in good health. Both conserved end residues are part of each CDR3. Fields, in order: V gene, J gene, CDR3 protein.

V gene: TRBV4-1
J gene: TRBJ2-7
CDR3 protein: CASSQEGIYSYEQYF

V gene: TRBV5-1
J gene: TRBJ2-4
CDR3 protein: CASSSPTGGNIQYF

V gene: TRBV6-5
J gene: TRBJ2-7
CDR3 protein: CASSYAASGGPKQYF

V gene: TRBV27
J gene: TRBJ1-2
CDR3 protein: CASSPLPDLRYTF

V gene: TRBV20-1
J gene: TRBJ2-1
CDR3 protein: CSAMWRGGLVYNEQFF

V gene: TRBV5-4
J gene: TRBJ2-3
CDR3 protein: CASSIKAGASDTQYF

V gene: TRBV28
J gene: TRBJ2-2
CDR3 protein: CASRKSGSTGELFF

V gene: TRBV7-9
J gene: TRBJ2-7
CDR3 protein: CASSFAQGLYF

V gene: TRBV3-1
J gene: TRBJ2-1
CDR3 protein: CASSQGMTSGGNEQFF

V gene: TRBV4-2
J gene: TRBJ2-3
CDR3 protein: CASRREATSTDTQYF

V gene: TRBV5-1
J gene: TRBJ1-1
CDR3 protein: CASSLDRTEAFF